A single sample gave rise to the 28 T cell receptor beta chains below, sequenced in a study of cytomegalovirus exposure and HLA in healthy donors. Clones were sequenced by immunoSEQ multiplex PCR, and TCRdb holds only the in-frame ones, with some missing. The sample has 100,000 to 130,000 clones; over 75% are singletons. Sequencing used PBMCs. Receptors were obtained from a woman aged 18-29 years in good health and CMV-seronegative.

The chain uses TRBV6-1 and TRBJ1-1; the D is unclear. Trimming left V 6 bases short and J 0 bases short, with 5 bases between. Germline lookup yields CDR1 MNHNS and CDR2 SASEGT. The CDR3 sequence is 12 residues long. CDR3 loop: CASRGVNTEAFF. CDR3 nucleotides: TGTGCCAGCAGGGGAGTGAACACTGAAGCTTTCTTT.

The chain carries TRBV5-5 and TRBJ1-5; 7 bases fit TRBD1. The CDR3 sequence is 15 residues long. The germline V gene has CDR1 SGHKS and CDR2 YYEKEE (reference sequence). After removal of 4 bases from V and 7 bases from J, the junction contained 11 bases not matched to a gene. In DNA form, the CDR3 reads TGTGCCAGCAGCCACACAGGGGAAACGGGCCAGCCCCAGCATTTT. Residues: CASSHTGETGQPQHF. The full variable domain, its missing parts supplied by reference TRBV5-5 and TRBJ1-5, is DAGVTQSPTHLIKTRGQQVTLRCSPISGHKSVSWYQQVLGQGPQFIFQYYEKEERGRGNFPDRFSARQFPNYSSELNVNALLLGDSALYLCASSHTGETGQPQHFGDGTRLSIL.

V usage is TRBV11-2 and J usage is TRBJ2-1; 13 nucleotides agree with TRBD2. Trimming removed 3 bases from V and 10 bases from J; junction bases left unmatched: 6. CDR3 length equals 15 residues. CDR1 SGHAT and CDR2 FQNNGV come from the germline V gene. CDR3 protein: CASSLEGLAGTEQFF. In DNA, the CDR3 is TGTGCCAGCAGCTTGGAGGGACTAGCGGGGACCGAGCAGTTCTTC.

V gene TRBV1 combines with J gene TRBJ2-5; TRBD2 is the table's D call and was not checked against the DNA. TRBV1 is shown as a pseudogene. The CDR3 extends over 20 amino acids. The CDR3 nucleotides are TGCACCAGCAGCCTCTGGCTGAAGACTAGCGGGGGTCACCCTATTACGACCCAGTACTTC. This sequence encodes CTSSLWLKTSGGHPITTQYF.

This clone was seen only once. The V gene is TRBV2, the J gene TRBJ1-2; 9 bases line up with TRBD1. V lost 8 bases to trimming and J lost 0 bases; unmatched junction nucleotides: 7. The CDR3 length is 15 residues. Germline lookup yields CDR1 SNHLY and CDR2 FYNNEI. CDR3 DNA: TGTGCCAGCTCTTCGGGACAGGGTACTAACTATGGCTACACCTTC. Its protein product is CASSSGQGTNYGYTF.

This clone was detected only once. CDR3 sequence reads: CSVETTGGTGELFF. In nucleotides, the CDR3 is TGCAGCGTTGAGACGACAGGGGGGACCGGGGAGCTGTTTTTT. This sequence joins TRBV29-1 and TRBJ2-2; 9 bases fit TRBD1. The J segment lost 5 bases and the V segment lost 3 bases, leaving 4 bases of the junction unmatched. Germline CDR1 reads SQVTM; CDR2 reads ANQGSEA. The CDR3 spans 14 residues.

V and J are TRBV28 and TRBJ1-5; D unresolved. The V gene lost 7 bases and the J gene lost 5 bases, with 9 bases spanning the gap. Germline CDR1 MDHEN, CDR2 SYDVKM. CDR3 size: 12 residues. CDR3 DNA sequence: TGTGCCAGCACCTCCCTATATCAGCCCCAGCATTTT. Translation: CASTSLYQPQHF.

This clone has a single count. The chain employs TRBV5-5 and TRBJ2-1, with no clear D. This CDR3 contains 12 residues. With 3 bases removed from V and 9 bases from J, the gap between germline ends came to 10 bases. CDR1 and CDR2 from the germline V gene are SGHKS and YYEKEE (reference sequence). The CDR3 DNA is TGTGCCAGCAGCTCCAGGTTATTTGAGCAGTTCTTC. Translation gives CASSSRLFEQFF.

V gene TRBV6-1 combines with J gene TRBJ2-5; D is unresolved. The CDR3 is 13 residues long. Germline CDR1 and CDR2: MNHNS and SASEGT. V lost 1 base, J lost 10 bases, and 13 bases lay in between. CDR3 in DNA: TGTGCCAGCAGTGAAGTACCCCACCCAGACCAGTACTTC. As protein: CASSEVPHPDQYF.

J is TRBJ2-1 and V is TRBV7-2; 13 nucleotides agree with TRBD2. Germline V lookup: CDR1 SGHTA, CDR2 FQGNSA. The ends lost 0 bases at V and 10 bases at J; junction bases unmatched: 3. The CDR3 spans 15 residues. CDR3 amino acids: CASSLAQTSGGEQFF. CDR3 DNA: TGTGCCAGCAGCTTAGCGCAGACTAGCGGGGGGGAGCAGTTCTTC.

The rearrangement joins TRBV7-9 to TRBJ2-5; 7 bases are shared with TRBD2. The germline CDR1 and CDR2 sequences are SEHNR and FQNEAQ (reference sequence). V was clipped by 5 bases and J by 4 bases; unmatched bases: 10. The CDR3 spans 15 residues. DNA for the CDR3: TGTGCCAGCAGCCACGGACTAGGGGAAGGAGAGACCCAGTACTTC. As protein: CASSHGLGEGETQYF.

The chain joins TRBV9 to TRBJ2-3; 7 bases agree with TRBD2. Germline V gene sequence: CDR1 SGDLS, CDR2 YYNGEE. V lost 0 bases, J lost 2 bases, and 6 bases stayed unmatched. CDR3 length: 16 amino acids. In DNA form, the CDR3 reads TGTGCCAGCAGCGTAGGCGGGGGAGGTCCCACAGATACGCAGTATTTT. Translating gives CASSVGGGGPTDTQYF.

The rearrangement uses TRBV7-8 and TRBJ2-5; 8 nucleotides match TRBD2. The CDR3 is 14 amino acids. The ends lost 3 bases at V and 4 bases at J; junction bases unmatched: 4. CDR1 is SGHVS and CDR2 is FQNEAQ in the germline V gene. Written as DNA, the CDR3 is TGTGCCAGCAGCTTCCTAGCGGGCAGAGAGACCCAGTACTTC. Amino acid sequence: CASSFLAGRETQYF.

The chain employs TRBV30 and TRBJ2-1, with a tentative D call TRBD1 (7 bases). CDR1 is GTSNPN, CDR2 SVGIG, per germline (reference sequence). With 4 bases removed from V and 13 bases from J, the gap between germline ends came to 14 bases. There are 11 residues in the CDR3. The CDR3 coding sequence is TGTGCCTGGACAACAGGGGACTTTCAGTTCTTC. This translates into CAWTTGDFQFF.

This chain links TRBV6-5 with TRBJ2-5; 7 bases align to TRBD2. CDR1 and CDR2 (germline): MNHEY, SVGAGI. The V and J ends lost 6 bases and 2 bases, in that order; junction bases with no gene match: 6. The CDR3 loop spans 14 amino acids. CDR3 region: CASRRGGVQETQYF. CDR3 nucleotide sequence: TGTGCCAGCAGACGGGGAGGGGTACAAGAGACCCAGTACTTC.

The CDR3 region is CASSRQVTSNQPQHF. CDR3 DNA sequence: TGTGCCAGCAGCAGACAGGTAACAAGCAATCAGCCCCAGCATTTT. The chain joins TRBV6-1 to TRBJ1-5, with a possible D match to TRBD1 (6 bases). This CDR3 spans 15 amino acids. The germline V and J ends were trimmed by 6 bases and 1 base, with 13 bases remaining between them. Germline V gene lookup returns CDR1 MNHNS and CDR2 SASEGT.

The rearrangement links TRBV7-9 to TRBJ1-1; D gene uncertain. The CDR3 spans 13 residues. V shed 5 bases and J shed 8 bases, with 15 bases lying between them. The V gene's germline CDR1 is SEHNR and CDR2 FQNEAQ (reference sequence). The CDR3 DNA sequence: TGTGCCAGCAGCCCCCCCAACGTGGCAGAAGCTTTCTTT. This sequence encodes CASSPPNVAEAFF.

J is TRBJ1-1 and V is TRBV4-1; tentatively, D is TRBD1 (6 bases). V lost 0 bases to trimming and J lost 9 bases, with 14 bases between them. Germline CDR1 is MGHRA and CDR2 is YSYEKL. The CDR3 consists of 14 residues. Here the CDR3 reads CASSQEGIGQKAFF. The DNA of the CDR3 is TGCGCCAGCAGCCAAGAGGGTATCGGACAGAAAGCTTTCTTT.

This clone showed up just once. Germline and junction disagree at one end, which may indicate a read error. The J gene is TRBJ2-2, the V gene TRBV6-6; D call uncertain. Germline V gene lookup returns CDR1 MNHNY and CDR2 SVGAGI (reference sequence). CDR3 length: 13 amino acids. In DNA form, the CDR3 reads TGTGCCAGCAGTGACTCTAGATACGGGGAGCTGTTTTTT. Translating gives CASSDSRYGELFF.

This chain joins TRBV9 and TRBJ1-3; perhaps TRBD1 as D (6 bases). V was pared by 4 bases and J by 0 bases, with 17 bases between. The CDR3 runs 17 residues. Germline CDR1 SGDLS, CDR2 YYNGEE. CDR3 sequence reads: CASSFNLQGDSGNTIYF. DNA for the CDR3: TGTGCCAGCAGCTTCAATTTACAGGGAGACTCTGGAAACACCATATATTTT.

This clone was observed once. The chain couples TRBV5-1 to TRBJ1-6; 7 bases map to TRBD1. Germline V gene data show CDR1 as SGHRS and CDR2 as YFSETQ. V trimming: 3 bases; J trimming: 6 bases; junction bases outside the gene matches: 3. The CDR3 is made up of 14 amino acids. CDR3 DNA sequence: TGCGCCAGCAGCTCGGACAGGATTAATTCACCCCTCCACTTT. This sequence encodes CASSSDRINSPLHF.

V and J are TRBV6-5 and TRBJ1-5; weak D call: TRBD1 (5 bases). The germline CDR1 and CDR2 sequences are MNHEY and SVGAGI. Deletions cut 3 bases from V and 2 bases from J, with 14 bases between. There are 16 residues in the CDR3. CDR3 DNA: TGTGCCAGCAGTTATCGAGCTTGGGGGGGCAATCAGCCCCAGCATTTT. Amino acid sequence: CASSYRAWGGNQPQHF.

In its sample, this clone was seen once. This chain links TRBV6-5 with TRBJ1-5; D ambiguous. CDR3 length: 14 amino acids. The germline V gene encodes CDR1 MNHEY and CDR2 SVGAGI. Trimming removed 4 bases from V and 2 bases from J, with 9 bases in between. The CDR3 loop is CASSSQRGNQPQHF. The CDR3 DNA reads TGTGCCAGCAGTTCCCAGAGGGGCAATCAGCCCCAGCATTTT.

This clone turned up a few times. The chain joins TRBV30 to TRBJ1-1, with D possibly matching TRBD1 (6 bases). Germline V gene lookup returns CDR1 GTSNPN and CDR2 SVGIG (reference sequence). The CDR3 consists of 15 residues. With 3 bases removed from V and 3 bases from J, the gap between germline ends came to 17 bases. The CDR3 sequence is CAWRRARGAHTEAFF. The CDR3 DNA reads TGTGCCTGGAGGAGGGCCCGGGGGGCACACACTGAAGCTTTCTTT.

This chain links TRBV6-1 with TRBJ2-7; the match to TRBD1 covers 10 bases. Germline CDR1 reads MNHNS; CDR2 reads SASEGT. The CDR3 sequence is 14 residues long. With V trimmed by 6 bases and J by 0 bases, 2 bases remained unmatched. The CDR3 nucleotides read TGTGCCAGCAGATGGGACAGGGGCTCCTACGAGCAGTACTTC. This translates into CASRWDRGSYEQYF.

The rearrangement links TRBV27 to TRBJ2-3; 8 bases align to TRBD1. The CDR3 extends over 15 amino acids. After removal of 2 bases from V and 6 bases from J, the junction contained 7 bases not matched to a gene. Germline CDR1 MNHEY, CDR2 SMNVEV (reference sequence). CDR3 nucleotide sequence: TGTGCCAGCAGTTTAGGGCAGGGGGCTTGTGATACGCAGTATTTT. The encoded protein is CASSLGQGACDTQYF.

J is TRBJ1-1 and V is TRBV28, with D unresolved. Trimming took 3 bases from V and 2 from J, leaving 10 bases between them. The CDR3 has 14 residues. In germline, CDR1 is MDHEN, CDR2 SYDVKM. CDR3 nucleotide sequence: TGTGCCAGCAGTTTGTGGGCTGGTAACACTGAAGCTTTCTTT. It yields the protein CASSLWAGNTEAFF.

V is TRBV5-6 and J is TRBJ2-7; TRBD2 matches at 10 bases. The J segment lost 2 bases and the V segment lost 1 base, leaving 3 bases of the junction unmatched. Germline V lookup: CDR1 SGHDT, CDR2 YYEEEE. CDR3 length equals 15 residues. The CDR3 region is CASSLPSGGPYEQYF. In nucleotides, the CDR3 is TGTGCCAGCAGCTTGCCTAGCGGGGGACCCTACGAGCAGTACTTC.